This TCR beta chain was sequenced in a study of memory CD4+ T cells and cytomegalovirus serostatus. As for the study in general: This sample comes from healthy Belgian adults, fewer than ten CMV seropositive, approximately 22 seronegative. General observations from the study: CD4+ memory repertoires contained about two fifths of the 164 reported CMV TCRbeta sequences.

Only in-frame clones appear in the TCRdb table, and some are missing; sequencing was by immunoSEQ multiplex PCR. The table has about 48,000 clones, 78% seen once. In regard to this clone: Antigen: not known.

Germline V gene lookup returns CDR1 SEHNR and CDR2 FQNEAQ (reference sequence). The CDR3 consists of 14 residues. Trimming shortened V by 1 base and J by 5 bases, and 10 bases separated the two germline ends. The sort gate was single viable CD3+CD4+CD8-CD45RO+ cells for memory CD4+ T cells. CMV serostatus came from serum IgG against pp150, pp28, p38, p52. After thawing, CD4+ T cells were positively selected. The V call is TRBV7-9, the J call TRBJ2-3, with D possibly matching TRBD1 (5 bases). The receptor's source is an adult in good health and CMV-seronegative. The specimen was memory CD4+ T cells from blood. CDR3 region: CASSLGQLGDTQYF. The CDR3 nucleotides read TGTGCCAGCAGCTTAGGACAGCTGGGAGATACGCAGTATTTT.